These 13 T cell receptor beta chains share one sample of origin, sequenced in a study of T cell repertoires in cytomegalovirus infection (dated by TCRdb to between 2018 and 2021). Sequencing was performed on an Illumina HiSeq 1500. TCRdb trimmed the raw reads at Q25, called clones with MiXCR and kept productive beta chains. For every CDR3 protein sequence, its rows merge into one entry that carries the most common genes and DNA. Across this sample there are a few hundred thousand distinct CDR3 sequences, with about a sixth seen only once. Around half of the sample rests with the top ten. Input material: CD8+ T cells from PBMCs. Source of these receptors: a human donor in good health (CMV status not recorded). Some clones in this sample may be carry-over from other donors' samples.

The table lists this clonotype with a count of one. The V and J genes are TRBV4-1 and TRBJ1-6; maybe TRBD1 (6 bases). This CDR3 contains 15 residues. Germline assignment: CDR1 MGHRA and CDR2 YSYEKL. V dropped 0 bases and J dropped 12 bases, with 15 bases sitting between them. The CDR3 region is CASSQEIGAGVPLHF. Here the CDR3 DNA reads TGCGCCAGCAGCCAAGAAATCGGGGCAGGGGTACCCCTCCACTTT.

This clonotype showed up many times. The rearrangement links TRBV7-9 to TRBJ1-2; no clear D. The CDR3 length is 13 residues. Trimming took off 5 bases at V and 0 bases at J, with 7 bases between the two ends. The germline V gene encodes CDR1 SEHNR and CDR2 FQNEAQ (reference sequence). DNA for the CDR3: TGTGCCAGCAGCCCGGATTCTAACTATGGCTACACCTTC. This sequence encodes CASSPDSNYGYTF.

This clonotype turned up a few times. In nucleotides, the CDR3 is TGTGCCAGCAGCTTAGATCCCGGGACAGATAACTCCTACGAGCAGTACTTC. It codes for CASSLDPGTDNSYEQYF. The chain uses TRBV11-2 and TRBJ2-7; 7 bases are a match to TRBD1. Per germline, CDR1 SGHAT and CDR2 FQNNGV. The CDR3 is 17 residues long. After removal of 0 bases from V and 0 bases from J, the junction contained 8 bases not matched to a gene.

The rearrangement joins TRBV4-2 to TRBJ1-5, with TRBD1 identical over 9 bases. Germline trimming cut 3 bases from V and 6 bases from J; bases unmatched to any gene: 6. Germline CDR1 LGHNA, CDR2 YNFKEQ. The CDR3 is 15 amino acids. The CDR3 sequence is CASSQDRGGGQPQHF. CDR3 DNA sequence: TGTGCCAGCAGCCAGGACAGGGGCGGCGGTCAGCCCCAGCATTTT.

This clonotype has a handful of counts. The V and J genes are TRBV20-1 and TRBJ2-7, with 12 bases that match TRBD2. Germline-derived CDR1 and CDR2 are DFQATT and SNEGSKA (reference sequence). Trimming at V came to 2 bases and at J to 4 bases, leaving 6 bases not matched to a gene. This CDR3 is built from 15 residues. The CDR3 DNA follows: TGCAGTGCTAGACAACTAGCGGGGGGACTATACGAGCAGTACTTC. Translated: CSARQLAGGLYEQYF.

The chain has TRBV19 and TRBJ2-1; D tentatively fits TRBD1 or TRBD2 (6 bases each). CDR1 and CDR2 from the germline V gene are LNHDA and SQIVND (reference sequence). This CDR3 is built from 14 residues. Trimming stripped 0 bases from V and 7 bases from J, with 10 bases between. CDR3 amino acids: CASSIEGGRNEQFF. The CDR3 DNA reads TGTGCCAGTAGTATAGAGGGGGGCCGGAATGAGCAGTTCTTC.

This clonotype was counted many times. The chain recombines TRBV12-3 or TRBV12-4 with TRBJ2-7; 7 bases line up with TRBD1. The CDR3 runs 15 residues. J was trimmed by 7 bases and V by 1 base; bases with no gene match: 10. CDR3: CASSLGRGRGSEQYF. For the CDR3, the DNA is TGTGCCAGCAGTTTAGGTCGGGGCAGGGGGAGTGAGCAGTACTTC.

This clonotype was seen a few times. V usage is TRBV7-8 and J usage is TRBJ1-4; possibly TRBD1 for D (6 bases). CDR1 is SGHVS, CDR2 FQNEAQ, per germline. This CDR3 region has 17 residues. V lost 1 base to trimming and J lost 1 base, with 13 bases between them. CDR3 region: CASSLDAGVVTNEKLFF. For the CDR3, the DNA is TGTGCCAGCAGCTTAGATGCAGGGGTTGTAACTAATGAAAAACTGTTTTTT. Together with reference TRBV7-8 and TRBJ1-4, the CDR3 gives the full variable domain: GAGVSQSPRYKVAKRGQDVALRCDPISGHVSLFWYQQALGQGPEFLTYFQNEAQLDKSGLPSDRFFAERPEGSVSTLKIQRTQQEDSAVYLCASSLDAGVVTNEKLFFGSGTQLSVL.

The chain couples TRBV11-2 to TRBJ1-1; maybe TRBD1 (5 bases). The CDR3 is 14 amino acids. The germline gives CDR1 SGHAT, CDR2 FQNNGV. V was clipped by 4 bases and J by 3 bases, with 12 bases between them. This CDR3 is CASSWGSGDTEAFF. CDR3 bases: TGTGCCAGCAGCTGGGGATCGGGGGACACTGAAGCTTTCTTT.

This chain joins TRBV7-9 and TRBJ2-2; a weak D match, TRBD2 (5 bases). Germline-derived CDR1 and CDR2 are SEHNR and FQNEAQ (reference sequence). The germline V and J ends were trimmed by 2 bases and 3 bases, with 10 bases remaining between them. CDR3 size: 15 residues. The CDR3 loop is CASSLSWEHTGELFF. The CDR3 region has the DNA TGTGCCAGCAGCTTAAGTTGGGAGCACACCGGGGAGCTGTTTTTT.

The sample holds a few counts of this clonotype. This chain links TRBV6-5 with TRBJ1-6; perhaps TRBD1 as D (5 bases). V was pared by 2 bases and J by 10 bases, with 27 bases between. This CDR3 is 19 amino acids long. In germline, CDR1 is MNHEY, CDR2 SVGAGI. The CDR3 coding sequence is TGTGCCAGCAGTTACACCGGGCGGGACTCTCCTCCACGAGGATCACCCCTCCACTTT. This encodes CASSYTGRDSPPRGSPLHF.

This clonotype turned up a few times. The V and J genes are TRBV5-4 and TRBJ2-1; 10 nucleotides line up with TRBD2. With V trimmed by 4 bases and J by 3 bases, 1 base remained unmatched. The germline V gene has CDR1 SGHNT and CDR2 YYREEE (reference sequence). The CDR3 is made up of 14 amino acids. CDR3 nucleotide sequence: TGTGCCAGCAGCCAGCGGGGGGGCTACAATGAGCAGTTCTTC. Its translation is CASSQRGGYNEQFF.

This rearrangement joins TRBV6-2 or TRBV6-3 to TRBJ1-1, with a possible D match to TRBD1 (5 bases). This CDR3 comprises 14 residues. The germline V and J ends were trimmed by 2 bases and 3 bases, with 10 bases remaining between them. Germline V gene lookup returns CDR1 MNHEY and CDR2 SVGEGT. The CDR3 DNA reads as TGTGCCAGCAGTTACAGGGGCCCGGACACTGAAGCTTTCTTT. Translation: CASSYRGPDTEAFF.